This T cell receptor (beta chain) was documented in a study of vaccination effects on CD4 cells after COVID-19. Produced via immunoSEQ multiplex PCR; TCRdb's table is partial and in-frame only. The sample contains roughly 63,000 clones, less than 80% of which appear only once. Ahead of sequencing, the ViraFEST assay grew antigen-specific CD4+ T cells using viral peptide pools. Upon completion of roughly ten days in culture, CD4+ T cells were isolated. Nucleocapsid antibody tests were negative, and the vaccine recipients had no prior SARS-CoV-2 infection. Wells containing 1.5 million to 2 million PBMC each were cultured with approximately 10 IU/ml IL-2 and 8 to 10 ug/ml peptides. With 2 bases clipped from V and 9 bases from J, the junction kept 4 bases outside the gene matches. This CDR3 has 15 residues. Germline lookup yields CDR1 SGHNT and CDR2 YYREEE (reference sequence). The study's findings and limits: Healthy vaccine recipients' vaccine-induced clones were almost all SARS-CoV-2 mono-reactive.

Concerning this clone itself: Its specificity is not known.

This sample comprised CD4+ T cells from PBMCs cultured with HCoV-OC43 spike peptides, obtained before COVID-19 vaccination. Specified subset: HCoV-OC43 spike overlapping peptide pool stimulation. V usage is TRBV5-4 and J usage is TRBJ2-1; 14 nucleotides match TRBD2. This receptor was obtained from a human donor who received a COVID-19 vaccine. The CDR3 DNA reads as TGTGCCAGCAGCTTACCGGGACTAGCGGGGGTTGAGCAGTTCTTC. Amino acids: CASSLPGLAGVEQFF.